One and the same sample provided the 2 T cell receptor beta chains below, sequenced in a study of T cell responses to AZD1222 COVID-19 vaccine. Some clones are missing from TCRdb's copy, which holds only in-frame ones; the method was immunoSEQ multiplex PCR. The data show 130,000 to 150,000 clones, with roughly 86% seen just once and approximately 5.1% held by the top ten. The input for sequencing was peripheral blood, taken 28 days after the second dose of the MenACWY control vaccine. These receptors all stem from an adult who received the MenACWY meningococcal vaccine as a control.

This sequence joins TRBV19 and TRBJ2-7; D is possibly TRBD2 (7 bases). Germline CDR1 LNHDA, CDR2 SQIVND (reference sequence). This CDR3 contains 14 residues. Trimming cost V 9 bases and J 3 bases, with 18 bases left between them. The chain's CDR3 is CASMGASGNYEQYF. The CDR3, as DNA: TGTGCCAGCATGGGGGCTAGCGGTAACTACGAGCAGTACTTC.

V is TRBV18 and J is TRBJ1-5, with 7 bases matching TRBD1. Germline V gene data show CDR1 as KGHSH and CDR2 as LQKENI. V was pared by 4 bases and J by 0 bases, with 3 bases of the junction left unmatched. The CDR3 loop spans 15 amino acids. CDR3 sequence reads: CASSQGAFSNQPQHF. CDR3 bases: TGTGCCAGCTCACAGGGGGCGTTTAGCAATCAGCCCCAGCATTTT.